This T cell receptor beta chain was sequenced during a study of beta chain features in type 1 diabetes (dated by TCRdb to about 2018). Broadly, across the study: Patients and healthy donors did not differ in mean age, gender distribution, total cell number or subset yield. A total of 90 million to 120 million sorted cells were examined across all samples, and a strong correlation was observed between cell number per subset and RNA yield. In the study, recently diagnosed type 1 diabetes patients and matched healthy donors were compared on the TCRB repertoires of their sorted circulating CD4+ T cell subsets. Regulatory and stem cell-like memory subsets were obtained from only 8 patients and about eight healthy donors, while naive and central memory subsets were obtained from all 28 donors.

Each donor gave one peripheral blood draw, approximately 100 mL on average, collected into heparinised tubes. A BD FACSAria II was used to sort naive, central memory, regulatory and stem cell-like memory CD4+ T cells with a panel that included CD45RO, CCR7, CD25, CD127, CD95 and CD27. Purity was above 95% for every sorted population. Right away, PBMCs were isolated by Lymphoprep density gradient centrifugation and were stained directly, with no culture step. So that batch effects would be minimized, each experiment stained and sorted samples in pairs, pairing one healthy donor with one patient. Spanning cysteine to phenylalanine, the CDR3 consists of 15 amino acids. Only the CDR3 portion is preserved as DNA: 45 bases, with reading frame beginning at the first base. The germline V gene encodes CDR1 SGDLS and CDR2 YYNGEE. For this chain, trimming is 4 bases at the V end and 2 bases at the J end, and the number of junction bases without a gene match is 3.

All of the isolated RNA was reverse transcribed with the High Capacity cDNA Reverse Transcription Kit, so expressed TCRB transcripts were sequenced. Naive, central memory and regulatory T cell samples underwent deep immunoSEQ sequencing, averaging around 3.6 million total reads per sample. Sorted cells were lysed in RLT buffer and RNA was extracted with DNase-treated RNeasy Micro or Mini kits, depending on cell number. Each cell subset was processed separately to prevent cross-contamination, with patient and healthy donor samples processed together. Using the immunoSEQ multiplex PCR, TCRB sequences were amplified from cDNA into 87-bp fragments spanning the CDR3 region. Sequencing of the amplicons was performed on the Illumina HiSeq platform. On the authors' methods: Synthetic template baselines were used to correct PCR bias computationally, reads within Hamming distance 2 were collapsed together, and singletons that could not be merged were discarded. By aligning reads against IMGT, V, D and J genes, CDR3 length, and insertions or deletions at six rearrangement sites were assigned. Clonotype counts were normalized to sorted cell number within each subset before computing true diversity and Gini coefficients with the tcR R package. Repertoire sharing was quantified using the overlap coefficient calculated on TCRB nucleotide sequences. As a proxy for the pre-selection repertoire, out-of-frame TCRB sequences from naive cells were analyzed. Drawn from immuneACCESS, this table holds only the in-frame rearrangements with V and J called that TCRdb kept. Clones are partly lost; checked studies trace under half to an unresolved V gene and leave the rest unexplained. The DNA was the basis for D and trimming; V, J and clone size are from that table. For this sample there are a few hundred thousand clones; 15% appear just once. The biggest ten clones account for 0.015% of the sample.

On this clone: It has no known antigen specificity. Per-base qualities were not stored, and no clone one base away is much larger.

Overall results and qualifications from the work: Naive, central memory and regulatory TCRB repertoires appeared to be more alike among patients than among healthy donors. At VDJ recombination sites, type 1 diabetes patients had fewer insertions and more deleted nucleotides, which implies abnormalities in thymic rearrangement. Only small numbers of individuals were included in the HLA sub-analyses, which left unresolved whether HLA type had any influence on TCRB rearrangement. PCR might favor shorter templates, but patient and control samples were amplified and corrected together, so any skew would affect both groups equally. A moderate but significant shortening of TCRB CDR3 length was observed in type 1 diabetes patients in all four CD4+ subsets. Sequencing cDNA rather than genomic DNA could over-represent highly expressing activated cells, although activation and CD3 levels did not differ between groups.

This chain joins TRBV9 to TRBJ2-6, and 7 bases in between align with TRBD1. The sequence came from a man aged 18 to 29 with type 1 diabetes. Sequenced input: naive CD4+ T cells from blood. The cell subset or site label, as the study defines it: true naive CD4+ T cells. CDR3 protein: CASSKGGAGANVLTF. The sequenced DNA: TGTGCCAGCAGCAAAGGGGGCGCTGGGGCCAACGTCCTGACTTTC.